This T cell receptor beta chain came from a study of blood T cell repertoires in COVID-19. Study information: Samples taken during acute and convalescent COVID-19 were collected in the United States, Italy and Spain. In each case, the material was cDNA or gDNA derived from T cells, B-cell-depleted T cells, or PBMCs.

Generated by immunoSEQ multiplex PCR, the TCRdb table keeps only in-frame clones and is missing some. The sample carries about 490,000 clones, approximately 85% recorded once. The CDR3 sequence is 13 residues long. V gave up 4 bases and J gave up 6 bases, with 10 bases separating them. The germline V gene encodes CDR1 MRHNA and CDR2 SNTAGT. The receptor comes from a human donor in a cohort sampled during active COVID-19. The source material was peripheral blood. V usage is TRBV6-4 and J usage is TRBJ1-5; D gene ambiguous. The CDR3 region has the DNA TGTGCCAGCAGTGGCGGTCCCGGTCAGCCCCAGCATTTT. Translation: CASSGGPGQPQHF.